Below, 2 T cell receptor beta chains from the same sample are listed, as sequenced in a study. TCRdb re-derived calls from the RT-PCR reads in MiXCR, one entry per CDR3 protein. In the table there are about 680,000 distinct CDR3 sequences, approximately 15% of which are singletons. Sequences were obtained from memory CD4+ T cells from blood. The receptor set was obtained from a female donor in good health, serving as a healthy control.

The gene calls are TRBV5-1 and TRBJ1-4, with 10 positions matching TRBD1. Germline-derived CDR1 and CDR2 are SGHRS and YFSETQ. V shed 4 bases and J 7 bases; nucleotides not matched to a gene: 10. CDR3 length equals 16 residues. CDR3 sequence (DNA): TGCGCCAGCAGCGTAGGACAGGGGGACATCCCTGAAAAACTGTTTTTT. Its translation: CASSVGQGDIPEKLFF. Looking up the rest from reference TRBV5-1 and TRBJ1-4 gives the full variable domain: KAGVTQTPRYLIKTRGQQVTLSCSPISGHRSVSWYQQTPGQGLQFLFEYFSETQRNKGNFPGRFSGRQFSNSRSEMNVSTLELGDSALYLCASSVGQGDIPEKLFFGSGTQLSVL.

This clonotype has more than one count but fewer than ten. V gene TRBV7-2 combines with J gene TRBJ2-7; 8 positions match TRBD2. V was clipped by 1 base and J by 2 bases; unmatched bases: 7. CDR3 length equals 16 residues. The germline CDR1 and CDR2 sequences are SGHTA and FQGNSA. CDR3 DNA: TGTGCCAGCAGCTTAGGTAGCGGGGCGAGCACCTACGAGCAGTACTTC. This sequence encodes CASSLGSGASTYEQYF.